This passage covers 10 T cell receptor beta chains from one sample sequenced in a study of blood T cell repertoires in COVID-19. This table comes from immunoSEQ multiplex PCR, and its TCRdb copy is limited to in-frame clones, with some not included. The data contain almost 300,000 clones, about nine tenths of them singletons. The specimen sequenced was peripheral blood. The receptors were sampled from a woman in her thirties with COVID-19, enrolled during active disease.

This clone has only one observation. The chain combines TRBV7-2 with TRBJ2-1, with 9 bases aligning to TRBD2. Germline V gene sequence: CDR1 SGHTA, CDR2 FQGNSA. The CDR3 is 16 residues long. With V trimmed by 1 base and J by 6 bases, 7 bases remained unmatched. This CDR3 reads CASSLGISGGTNEQFF. The CDR3 coding sequence is TGTGCCAGCAGCTTAGGAATAAGCGGGGGGACCAATGAGCAGTTCTTC. Together with reference TRBV7-2 and TRBJ2-1, the CDR3 gives the full variable domain: GAGVSQSPSNKVTEKGKDVELRCDPISGHTALYWYRQSLGQGLEFLIYFQGNSAPDKSGLPSDRFSAERTGGSVSTLTIQRTQQEDSAVYLCASSLGISGGTNEQFFGPGTRLTVL.

The V call is TRBV18, the J call TRBJ2-1; 11 nucleotides line up with TRBD2. Looked up from germline, CDR1 is KGHSH and CDR2 is LQKENI. CDR3 length equals 20 residues. The V gene end was trimmed by 8 bases and the J gene end by 4 bases; junction bases not matched to a gene: 22. This CDR3 is CASAFAAMTSGVSLYNEQFF. For the CDR3, the DNA is TGTGCCAGCGCATTCGCAGCAATGACTAGCGGGGTGTCTTTATACAATGAGCAGTTCTTC.

This clone occurred once. This rearrangement joins TRBV21-1 to TRBJ1-5; TRBD1 is the table's D call and was not checked against the DNA. TRBV21-1 is shown as a pseudogene. The CDR3 has 15 residues. In nucleotides, the CDR3 is TGTGCCAGCAGCAAAGAGGAACAGGGATATCAGCCCCAGCATTTT. Its protein product is CASSKEEQGYQPQHF.

This chain links TRBV11-2 with TRBJ1-1; the D is unclear. Trimming removed 2 bases from V and 6 bases from J, with 10 bases in between. The CDR3 totals 13 residues. CDR1 is SGHAT and CDR2 is FQNNGV in the germline V gene. The CDR3 DNA reads TGTGCCAGCAGCTTATCGGCAGGTCCTGAAGCTTTCTTT. Translating gives CASSLSAGPEAFF.

This clone has just a few counts. This rearrangement joins TRBV6-5 to TRBJ1-2; D might be TRBD1 (5 bases). In germline, CDR1 is MNHEY, CDR2 SVGAGI. CDR3 size: 13 residues. V lost 7 bases and J 7 bases, leaving 16 bases between the germline ends. CDR3 region: CASTLGGDGGYTF. CDR3 coding DNA: TGTGCCAGCACCCTGGGGGGTGACGGTGGCTACACCTTC.

This clone was recorded only once. This chain connects TRBV29-1 to TRBJ2-7, with 9 bases identical to TRBD1. The V segment lost 3 bases and the J segment 6 bases; nucleotides outside the gene matches: 6. The V gene's germline CDR1 is SQVTM and CDR2 ANQGSEA. The CDR3 is 13 residues long. DNA for the CDR3: TGCAGCGTTGAGTGGGGACAGGGCTCCGAGCAGTACTTC. As protein: CSVEWGQGSEQYF.

The CDR3 loop is CASSLGTSGNGYTF. The CDR3 DNA reads as TGTGCCAGCAGCTTGGGAACATCAGGGAATGGCTACACCTTC. The V call is TRBV5-6, the J call TRBJ1-2; possibly TRBD1 for D (5 bases). CDR1 is SGHDT and CDR2 is YYEEEE in the germline V gene. This CDR3 comprises 14 residues. V lost 0 bases and J lost 6, with 12 bases in between. The whole variable domain, filled in from reference TRBV5-6 and TRBJ1-2, reads DAGVTQSPTHLIKTRGQQVTLRCSPKSGHDTVSWYQQALGQGPQFIFQYYEEEERQRGNFPDRFSGHQFPNYSSELNVNALLLGDSALYLCASSLGTSGNGYTFGSGTRLTVV.

The sample holds a few counts of this clone. This sequence joins TRBV2 and TRBJ2-1; perhaps TRBD1 as D (6 bases). Germline CDR1 and CDR2: SNHLY and FYNNEI. The CDR3 loop spans 15 amino acids. V was shortened by 3 bases and J by 6 bases, with 15 bases between the two germline ends. The CDR3 is CASSEHREAVNEQFF. The CDR3 nucleotides read TGTGCCAGCAGTGAGCACAGGGAAGCCGTCAATGAGCAGTTCTTC.

The chain recombines TRBV7-7 with TRBJ2-2; tentatively, D is TRBD2 (8 bases). CDR1 is SSHAT, CDR2 FNYEAQ, per germline (reference sequence). CDR3 length: 16 residues. Trimming removed 4 bases from V and 6 bases from J, with 18 bases in between. The CDR3: CASSSGGGLAAGELFF. As DNA, the CDR3 is TGTGCCAGCAGCTCAGGGGGTGGACTAGCCGCCGGGGAGCTGTTTTTT.

V and J are TRBV29-1 and TRBJ2-7, with 8 bases identical to TRBD1. This CDR3 spans 12 amino acids. V shed 7 bases, J shed 2 bases, and the junction held 4 bases outside the gene matches. Germline V gene sequence: CDR1 SQVTM, CDR2 ANQGSEA. CDR3 sequence: CSAGQAPYEQYF. The CDR3 region has the DNA TGCAGCGCGGGACAGGCTCCCTACGAGCAGTACTTC.